A selection of T cell receptor beta chains follows, all from one sample in a study of blood T cells in healthy people across ages. TCRdb independently ran MiXCR on the 5' RACE reads; one entry per CDR3 protein. This table holds roughly 1,100,000 distinct CDR3 sequences, approximately 26% found once. These sequences were also reported in another study, on T cells of mothers and their children.

The sequencing sample was made of blood. All receptors come from a girl aged 2-10 years in good health. CDR3s include the opening cysteine and the closing phenylalanine or tryptophan. D genes are given only for firm matches. A clone size is listed for some rows: how often the clone was seen (once, few, many), or a class if it is expanded.

cdr3_length d_call clone_size j_call v_call cdr3_aa cdr3_nt
15 NA few TRBJ1-2 TRBV4-3 CASSLARGLNYGYTF TGCGCCAGCAGCCTCGCCAGGGGTCTTAACTATGGCTACACCTTC
19 TRBD2 NA TRBJ2-2 TRBV5-1 CASRRLADRKDLNTGELFF TGCGCCAGCAGAAGGCTAGCGGATAGAAAGGACTTGAACACCGGGGAGCTGTTTTTT
13 NA NA TRBJ2-7 TRBV25-1 CASSTYRSYEQYF TGTGCCAGCAGTACTTACAGATCCTACGAGCAGTACTTC
13 NA NA TRBJ1-6 TRBV24-1 CATSDSLGSPLHF TGTGCCACCAGTGATAGTCTGGGTTCACCCCTCCACTTT
15 NA NA TRBJ2-3 TRBV20-1 CSADPGDTSTDTQYF TGCAGTGCCGATCCAGGGGATACTAGCACAGATACGCAGTATTTT
15 TRBD2 many TRBJ2-5 TRBV7-9 CASSLSGGPQETQYF TGTGCCAGCAGCTTATCGGGAGGGCCCCAAGAGACCCAGTACTTC
17 TRBD2 NA TRBJ2-5 TRBV5-1 CASSWGPGLAGQETQYF TGCGCCAGCAGCTGGGGGCCGGGACTAGCGGGTCAAGAGACCCAGTACTTC
16 NA NA TRBJ2-1 TRBV7-9 CASSLLRWADNNEQFF TGTGCCAGCAGCCTGCTAAGGTGGGCGGATAACAATGAGCAGTTCTTC
16 TRBD1 few TRBJ1-4 TRBV4-3 CASSQVWTGRNEKLFF TGCGCCAGCAGCCAAGTATGGACAGGTCGGAATGAAAAACTGTTTTTT
12 TRBD2 few TRBJ2-7 TRBV29-1 CSVLAESYEQYF TGCAGCGTTCTAGCGGAATCCTACGAGCAGTACTTC
13 NA NA TRBJ2-3 TRBV2 CASSDLAADTQYF TGTGCCAGCAGTGATCTAGCAGCAGATACGCAGTATTTT
13 NA NA TRBJ1-1 TRBV5-1 CASSLGQGREAFF TGCGCCAGCAGCTTGGGTCAGGGGAGAGAAGCTTTCTTT
15 NA few TRBJ2-5 TRBV19 CASSIEDSPRETQYF TGTGCCAGTAGTATAGAGGACAGCCCCCGGGAGACCCAGTACTTC
13 NA few TRBJ1-4 TRBV21-1 CASSISQDEKLFF TGTGCCAGCAGCATTAGCCAGGACGAAAAACTGTTTTTT
16 TRBD1 NA TRBJ1-4 TRBV5-6 CASSPMDRSPNEKLFF TGTGCCAGCAGCCCTATGGACAGGTCCCCAAATGAAAAACTGTTTTTT
14 TRBD1 few TRBJ2-7 TRBV11-2 CASSLASTGDGQYF TGTGCCAGCAGCTTAGCTTCGACAGGGGACGGGCAGTACTTC